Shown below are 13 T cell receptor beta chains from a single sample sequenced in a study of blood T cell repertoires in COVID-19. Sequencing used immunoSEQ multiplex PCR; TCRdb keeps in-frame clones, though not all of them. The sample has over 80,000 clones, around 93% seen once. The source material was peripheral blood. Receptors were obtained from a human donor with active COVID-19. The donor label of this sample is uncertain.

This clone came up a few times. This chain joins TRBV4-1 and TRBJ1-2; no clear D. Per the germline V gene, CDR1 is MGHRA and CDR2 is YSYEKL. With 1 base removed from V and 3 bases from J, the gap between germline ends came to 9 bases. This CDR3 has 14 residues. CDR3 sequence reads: CASSQGGGHYGYTF. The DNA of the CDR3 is TGCGCCAGCAGCCAAGGAGGCGGCCACTATGGCTACACCTTC.

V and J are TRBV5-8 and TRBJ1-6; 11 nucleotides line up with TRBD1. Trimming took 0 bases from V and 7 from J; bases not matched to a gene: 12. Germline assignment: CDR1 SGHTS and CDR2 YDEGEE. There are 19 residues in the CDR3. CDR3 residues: CASSLAEGTGGSGNSPLHF. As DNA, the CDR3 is TGTGCCAGCAGCTTGGCCGAAGGGACAGGGGGTTCAGGAAATTCACCCCTCCACTTT.

The CDR3 DNA reads TGTGCCAGCACCCGACTGAGTAACTATGGCTACACCTTC. Amino acid sequence: CASTRLSNYGYTF. The chain recombines TRBV6-5 with TRBJ1-2; D is uncertain. The CDR3 covers 13 residues. CDR1 is MNHEY and CDR2 is SVGAGI in the germline V gene. The V end lost 7 bases, the J end lost 1 base, and 10 bases lay between the germline ends.

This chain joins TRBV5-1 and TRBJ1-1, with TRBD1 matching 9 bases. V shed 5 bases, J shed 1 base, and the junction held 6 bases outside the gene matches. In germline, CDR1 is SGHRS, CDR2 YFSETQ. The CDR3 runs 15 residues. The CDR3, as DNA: TGCGCCAGCAGTGTACAGGGGGCAGCGAACACTGAAGCTTTCTTT. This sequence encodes CASSVQGAANTEAFF.

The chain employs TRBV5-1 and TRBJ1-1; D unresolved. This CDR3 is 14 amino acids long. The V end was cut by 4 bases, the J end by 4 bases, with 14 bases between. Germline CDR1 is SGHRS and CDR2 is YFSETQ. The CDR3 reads CASSITEGSTEAFF. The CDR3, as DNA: TGCGCCAGCAGCATCACAGAAGGTAGCACTGAAGCTTTCTTT.

The CDR3 sequence: CASSSQVSYGYTF. CDR3 coding DNA: TGTGCCAGCAGTTCACAGGTTTCCTATGGCTACACCTTC. V usage is TRBV6-5 and J usage is TRBJ1-2; possible D gene TRBD1, 5 bases. V was trimmed by 4 bases and J by 4 bases, leaving 10 bases between them. The CDR3 totals 13 residues. The germline V gene encodes CDR1 MNHEY and CDR2 SVGAGI.

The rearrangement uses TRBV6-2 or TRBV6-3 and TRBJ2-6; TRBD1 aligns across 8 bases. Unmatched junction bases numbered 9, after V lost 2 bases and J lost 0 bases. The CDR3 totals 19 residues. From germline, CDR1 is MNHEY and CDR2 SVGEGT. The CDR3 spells CASSYPAGQVPSGANVLTF. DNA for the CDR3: TGTGCCAGCAGTTACCCGGCGGGACAGGTCCCCTCTGGGGCCAACGTCCTGACTTTC.

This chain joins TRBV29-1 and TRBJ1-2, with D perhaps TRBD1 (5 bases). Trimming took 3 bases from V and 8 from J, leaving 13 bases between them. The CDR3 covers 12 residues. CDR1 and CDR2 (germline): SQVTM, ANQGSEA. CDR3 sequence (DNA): TGCAGCGTTGAGGAAGGGGCCAGGGGCTACACCTTC. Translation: CSVEEGARGYTF. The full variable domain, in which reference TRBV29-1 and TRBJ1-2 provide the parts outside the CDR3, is SAVISQKPSRDICQRGTSLTIQCQVDSQVTMMFWYRQQPGQSLTLIATANQGSEATYESGFVIDKFPISRPNLTFSTLTVSNMSPEDSSIYLCSVEEGARGYTFGSGTRLTVV.

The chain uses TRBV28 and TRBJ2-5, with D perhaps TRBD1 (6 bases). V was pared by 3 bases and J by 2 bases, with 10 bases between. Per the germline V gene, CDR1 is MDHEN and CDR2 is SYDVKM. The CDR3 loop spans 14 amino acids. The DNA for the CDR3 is TGTGCCAGCAGTTTCGAAGACAGGCAAGAGACCCAGTACTTC. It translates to CASSFEDRQETQYF. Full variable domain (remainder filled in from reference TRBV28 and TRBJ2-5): DVKVTQSSRYLVKRTGEKVFLECVQDMDHENMFWYRQDPGLGLRLIYFSYDVKMKEKGDIPEGYSVSREKKERFSLILESASTNQTSMYLCASSFEDRQETQYFGPGTRLLVL.

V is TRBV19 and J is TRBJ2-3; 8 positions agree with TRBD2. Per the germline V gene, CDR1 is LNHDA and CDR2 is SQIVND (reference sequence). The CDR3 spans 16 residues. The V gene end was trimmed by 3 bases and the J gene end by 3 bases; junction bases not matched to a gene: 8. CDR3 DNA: TGTGCCAGTAGTATTTCGGGGGGGGCCTCGACAGATACGCAGTATTTT. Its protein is CASSISGGASTDTQYF.

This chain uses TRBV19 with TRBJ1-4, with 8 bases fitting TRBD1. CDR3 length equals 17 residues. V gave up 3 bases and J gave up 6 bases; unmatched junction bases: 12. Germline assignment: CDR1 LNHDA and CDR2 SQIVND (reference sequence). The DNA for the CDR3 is TGTGCCAGTAGTATCAGTTTCGGTGGACAGGGCGATGAAAAACTGTTTTTT. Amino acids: CASSISFGGQGDEKLFF.

The chain's CDR3 is CASSLVGGDRSHQPQHF. DNA for the CDR3: TGTGCCAGCAGCTTAGTAGGGGGAGACAGGTCACACCAGCCCCAGCATTTT. The rearrangement uses TRBV7-2 and TRBJ1-5; D may be TRBD1 (6 bases). The CDR3 sequence is 17 residues long. V gave up 1 base and J gave up 7 bases, with 20 bases separating them. Germline V CDR1 and CDR2: SGHTA, FQGNSA. The full variable domain, with the rest looked up from reference TRBV7-2 and TRBJ1-5, is GAGVSQSPSNKVTEKGKDVELRCDPISGHTALYWYRQSLGQGLEFLIYFQGNSAPDKSGLPSDRFSAERTGGSVSTLTIQRTQQEDSAVYLCASSLVGGDRSHQPQHFGDGTRLSIL.

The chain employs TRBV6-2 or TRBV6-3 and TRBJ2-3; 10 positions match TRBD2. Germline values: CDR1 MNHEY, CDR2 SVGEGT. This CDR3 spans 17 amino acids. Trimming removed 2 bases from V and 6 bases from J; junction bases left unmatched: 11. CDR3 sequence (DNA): TGTGCCAGCAGTTACGGGGCCCCCGGGACTAGCGACGATACGCAGTATTTT. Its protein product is CASSYGAPGTSDDTQYF.